This T cell receptor beta chain emerged from a study of tumor-infiltrating lymphocytes in localized non-small cell lung cancer. Overall study context: Resected tumor was paired with non-adjacent uninvolved lung from the same patient.

The CDR3 loop spans 14 amino acids. V lost 5 bases to trimming and J lost 2 bases, with 12 bases between them. CDR1 and CDR2 (germline): SGHVS, FQNEAQ. The repertoire was sequenced with immunoSEQ multiplex PCR; TCRdb's copy has only in-frame clones and lacks some. The table includes about 6,700 clones, over 60% detected once. The V gene is TRBV7-8, the J gene TRBJ1-1, with D maybe TRBD1 (5 bases). This sequence originates from a human donor with non-small cell lung cancer. The sample consisted of uninvolved lung tissue not adjacent to the tumor. The CDR3 DNA sequence: TGTGCCAGCAGCCCTGGGCAGGGCAACACTGAAGCTTTCTTT. It encodes CASSPGQGNTEAFF.